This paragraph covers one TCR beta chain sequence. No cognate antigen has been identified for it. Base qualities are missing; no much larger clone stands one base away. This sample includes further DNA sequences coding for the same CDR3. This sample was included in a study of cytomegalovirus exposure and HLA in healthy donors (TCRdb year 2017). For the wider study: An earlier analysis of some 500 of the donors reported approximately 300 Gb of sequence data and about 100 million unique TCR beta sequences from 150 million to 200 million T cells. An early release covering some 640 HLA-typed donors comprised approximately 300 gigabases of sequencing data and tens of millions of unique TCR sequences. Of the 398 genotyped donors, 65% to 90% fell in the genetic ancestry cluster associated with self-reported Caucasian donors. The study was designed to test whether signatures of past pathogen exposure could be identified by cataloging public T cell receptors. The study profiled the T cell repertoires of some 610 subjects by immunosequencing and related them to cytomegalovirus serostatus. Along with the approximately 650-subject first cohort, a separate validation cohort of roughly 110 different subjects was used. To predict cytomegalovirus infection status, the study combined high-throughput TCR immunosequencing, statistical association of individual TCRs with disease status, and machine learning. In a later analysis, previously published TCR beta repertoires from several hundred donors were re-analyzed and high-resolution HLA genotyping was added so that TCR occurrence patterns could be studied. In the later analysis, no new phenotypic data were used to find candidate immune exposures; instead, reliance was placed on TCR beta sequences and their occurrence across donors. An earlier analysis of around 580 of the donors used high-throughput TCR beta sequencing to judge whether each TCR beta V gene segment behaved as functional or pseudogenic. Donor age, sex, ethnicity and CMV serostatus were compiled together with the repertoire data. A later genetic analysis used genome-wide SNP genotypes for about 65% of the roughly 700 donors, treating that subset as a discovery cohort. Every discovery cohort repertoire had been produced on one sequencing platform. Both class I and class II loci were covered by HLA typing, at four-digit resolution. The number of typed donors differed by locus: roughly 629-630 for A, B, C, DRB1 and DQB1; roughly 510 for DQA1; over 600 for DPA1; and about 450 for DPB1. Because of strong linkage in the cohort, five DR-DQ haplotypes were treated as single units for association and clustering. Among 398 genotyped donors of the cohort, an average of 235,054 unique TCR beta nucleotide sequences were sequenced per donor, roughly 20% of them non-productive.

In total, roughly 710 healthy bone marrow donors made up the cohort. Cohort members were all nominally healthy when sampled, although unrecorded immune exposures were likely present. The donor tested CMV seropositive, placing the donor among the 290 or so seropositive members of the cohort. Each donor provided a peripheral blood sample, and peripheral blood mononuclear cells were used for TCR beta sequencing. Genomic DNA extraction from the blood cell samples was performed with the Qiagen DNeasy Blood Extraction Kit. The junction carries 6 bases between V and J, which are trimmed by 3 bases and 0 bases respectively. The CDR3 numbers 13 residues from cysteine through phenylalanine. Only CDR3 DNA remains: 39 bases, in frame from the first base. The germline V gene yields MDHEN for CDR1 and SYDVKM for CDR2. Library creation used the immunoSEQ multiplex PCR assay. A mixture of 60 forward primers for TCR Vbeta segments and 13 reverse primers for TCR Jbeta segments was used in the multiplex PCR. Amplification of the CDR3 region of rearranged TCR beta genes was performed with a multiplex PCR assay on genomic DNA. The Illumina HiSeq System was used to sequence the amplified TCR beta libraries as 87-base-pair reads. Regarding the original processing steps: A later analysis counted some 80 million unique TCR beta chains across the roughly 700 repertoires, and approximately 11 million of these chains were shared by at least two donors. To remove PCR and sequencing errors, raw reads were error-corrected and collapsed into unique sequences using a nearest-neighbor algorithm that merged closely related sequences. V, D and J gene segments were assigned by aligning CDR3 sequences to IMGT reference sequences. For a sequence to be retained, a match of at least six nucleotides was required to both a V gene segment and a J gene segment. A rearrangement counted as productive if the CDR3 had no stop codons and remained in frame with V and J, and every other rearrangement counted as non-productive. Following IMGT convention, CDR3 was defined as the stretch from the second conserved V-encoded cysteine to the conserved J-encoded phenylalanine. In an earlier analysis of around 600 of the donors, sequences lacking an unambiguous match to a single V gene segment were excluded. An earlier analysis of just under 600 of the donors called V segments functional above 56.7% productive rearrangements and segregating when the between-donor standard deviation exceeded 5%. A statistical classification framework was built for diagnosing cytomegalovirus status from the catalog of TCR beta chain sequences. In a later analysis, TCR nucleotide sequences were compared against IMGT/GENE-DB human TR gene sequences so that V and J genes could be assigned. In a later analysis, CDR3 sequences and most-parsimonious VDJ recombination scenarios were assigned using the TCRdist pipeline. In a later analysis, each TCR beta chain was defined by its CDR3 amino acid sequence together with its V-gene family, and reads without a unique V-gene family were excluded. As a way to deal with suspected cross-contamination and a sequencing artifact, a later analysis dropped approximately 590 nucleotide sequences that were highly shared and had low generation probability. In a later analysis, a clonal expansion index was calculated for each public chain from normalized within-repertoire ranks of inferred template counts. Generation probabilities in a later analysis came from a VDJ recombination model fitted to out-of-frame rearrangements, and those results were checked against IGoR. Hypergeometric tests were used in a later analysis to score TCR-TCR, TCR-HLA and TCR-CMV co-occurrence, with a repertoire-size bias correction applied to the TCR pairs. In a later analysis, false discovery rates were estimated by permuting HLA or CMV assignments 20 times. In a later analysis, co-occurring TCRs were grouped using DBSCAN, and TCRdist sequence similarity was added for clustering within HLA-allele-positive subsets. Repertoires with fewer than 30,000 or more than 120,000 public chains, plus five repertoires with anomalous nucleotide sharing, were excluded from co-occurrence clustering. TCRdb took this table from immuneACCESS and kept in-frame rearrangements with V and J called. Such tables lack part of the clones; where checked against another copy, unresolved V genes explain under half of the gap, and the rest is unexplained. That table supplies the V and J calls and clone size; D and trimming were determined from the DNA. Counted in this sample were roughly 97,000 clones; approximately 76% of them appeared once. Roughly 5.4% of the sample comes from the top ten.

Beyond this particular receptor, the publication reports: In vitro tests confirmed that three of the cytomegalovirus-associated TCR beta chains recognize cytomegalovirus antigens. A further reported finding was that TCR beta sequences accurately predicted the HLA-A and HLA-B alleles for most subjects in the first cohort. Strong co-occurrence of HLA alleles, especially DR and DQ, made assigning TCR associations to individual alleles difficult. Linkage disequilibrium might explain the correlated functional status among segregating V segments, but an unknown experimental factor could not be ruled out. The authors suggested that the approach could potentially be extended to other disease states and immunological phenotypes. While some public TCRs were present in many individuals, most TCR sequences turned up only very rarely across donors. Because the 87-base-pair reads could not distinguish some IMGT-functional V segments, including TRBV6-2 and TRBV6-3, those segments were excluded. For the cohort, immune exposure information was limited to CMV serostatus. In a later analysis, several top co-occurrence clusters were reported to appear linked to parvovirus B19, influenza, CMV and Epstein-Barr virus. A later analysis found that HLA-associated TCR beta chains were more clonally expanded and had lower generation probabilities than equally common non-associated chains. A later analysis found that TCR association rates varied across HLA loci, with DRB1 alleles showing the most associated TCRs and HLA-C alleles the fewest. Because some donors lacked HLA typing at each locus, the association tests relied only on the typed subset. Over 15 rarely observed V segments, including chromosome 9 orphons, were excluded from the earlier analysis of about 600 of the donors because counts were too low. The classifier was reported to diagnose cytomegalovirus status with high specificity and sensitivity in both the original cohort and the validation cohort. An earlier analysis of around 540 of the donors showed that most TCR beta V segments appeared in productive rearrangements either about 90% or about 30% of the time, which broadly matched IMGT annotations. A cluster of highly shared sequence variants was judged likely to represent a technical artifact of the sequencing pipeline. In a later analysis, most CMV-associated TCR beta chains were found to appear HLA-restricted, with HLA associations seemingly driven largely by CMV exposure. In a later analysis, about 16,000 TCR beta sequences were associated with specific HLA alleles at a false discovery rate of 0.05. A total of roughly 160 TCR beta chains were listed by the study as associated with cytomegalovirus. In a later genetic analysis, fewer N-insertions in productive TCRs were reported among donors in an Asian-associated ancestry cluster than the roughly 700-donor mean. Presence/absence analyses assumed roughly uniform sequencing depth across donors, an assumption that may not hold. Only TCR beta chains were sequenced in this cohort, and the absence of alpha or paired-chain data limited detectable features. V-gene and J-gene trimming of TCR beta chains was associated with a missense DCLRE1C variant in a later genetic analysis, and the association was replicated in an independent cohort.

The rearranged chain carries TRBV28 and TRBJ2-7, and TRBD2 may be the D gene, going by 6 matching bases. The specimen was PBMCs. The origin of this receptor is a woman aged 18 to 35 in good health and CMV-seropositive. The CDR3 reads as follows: CASSLGGSYEQYF. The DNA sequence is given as TGTGCCAGCAGTTTGGGGGGCTCCTACGAGCAGTACTTC.